This T cell receptor (beta chain) was captured in a study of response to subunit inactivated influenza vaccine. TCRdb re-called the RT-PCR reads through MiXCR, storing one row per CDR3 protein. The table has about 480,000 distinct CDR3 sequences, over 25% seen once; the top ten hold 1.5% to 2%. Trimming took off 3 bases at V and 5 bases at J, with 12 bases between the two ends. The CDR3 contains 14 residues. This clonotype was recorded a few times. Sequencing used CD4+ T cells sorted from PBMCs, obtained 5 days after vaccination. The clonotype was recovered from a man aged 50 or older who received an inactivated influenza vaccine. V usage is TRBV12-3 or TRBV12-4 and J usage is TRBJ2-3, with a possible D match to TRBD2 (6 bases). The CDR3 bases are TGTGCCAGCAGTTTCGGGGGATTGGGAGATACGCAGTATTTT. Residues: CASSFGGLGDTQYF.